What follows is one T cell receptor (beta chain) and its context. Its antigen remains unknown. Researchers took RNA transcripts and amplified TCR beta CDR3 regions from them. An initial RT-PCR round employing HTBI primers preceded a second-round multiplex PCR. MiXCR, run by TCRdb on the multiplex PCR reads, gives a single entry per CDR3 protein. The profile shows approximately 540,000 distinct CDR3 sequences, roughly 40% of them singletons. This entry comes from a study of Graves' ophthalmopathy and Graves' hyperthyroidism. Study-level information: No progression to ophthalmopathy over 18 months defined stable hyperthyroidism. Findings and caveats of the study: Sensitivity of approximately 88% and specificity of 70% to 84% were achieved when a 13-signature model separated ophthalmopathy from stable hyperthyroidism.

Trimming shortened V by 5 bases and J by 0 bases, and 14 bases separated the two germline ends. The CDR3 is 15 amino acids. CDR1 is SGHTA, CDR2 FQGNSA, per germline. Material for sequencing was peripheral blood or thyroid tissue (not recorded which). The chain is built from TRBV7-2 and TRBJ2-7; possibly TRBD1 for D (7 bases). The TCR sequence derives from an adult man with Graves' hyperthyroidism. DNA for the CDR3: TGTGCCAGCAGCCATAGCAGGGGGGCCTCCTACGAGCAGTACTTC. Translated: CASSHSRGASYEQYF. Full variable domain (missing parts from reference TRBV7-2 and TRBJ2-7): GAGVSQSPSNKVTEKGKDVELRCDPISGHTALYWYRQSLGQGLEFLIYFQGNSAPDKSGLPSDRFSAERTGGSVSTLTIQRTQQEDSAVYLCASSHSRGASYEQYFGPGTRLTVT.